This T cell receptor (beta chain) was captured in a study of cytomegalovirus exposure and HLA in healthy donors. This CDR3 has 14 residues. V lost 6 bases and J 3 bases, leaving 11 bases between the germline ends. Germline CDR1 ENHRY, CDR2 SYGVKD. Primers: 60 Vbeta forward and 13 Jbeta reverse. The repertoire was sequenced with immunoSEQ multiplex PCR; TCRdb's copy has only in-frame clones and lacks some. Seen here are about 120,000 clones, around 10% observed once, and the top ten hold 3%. This clone was seen a few times. The chain uses TRBV10-3 and TRBJ2-2; TRBD1 might be the D (5 bases). This receptor was identified in a man aged 25-40 years in good health and CMV-seronegative. Sequenced sample: PBMCs. The CDR3: CAIRQDGDTGELFF. For the CDR3, the DNA is TGTGCCATCAGACAGGACGGTGACACCGGGGAGCTGTTTTTT.